The clone carrying this TCR beta chain occurred once. Its antigen is undetermined. Assay: immunoSEQ multiplex PCR; the TCRdb copy retains only in-frame clones and omits some. The sample records tens of thousands of clones, 86% being singletons. The record originates from a study of T cells in localized non-small cell lung cancer. Trimming took 2 bases from V and 4 from J, leaving 5 bases between them. The CDR3 sequence is 13 residues long. Germline values: CDR1 SEHNR, CDR2 FQNEAQ (reference sequence). Study findings and constraints: A median around 55 of the top 100 tumor clones appeared in adjacent lung. Measurement of T cell clonality placed uninvolved adjacent lung highest, above the level in tumor. A single tumor region was sequenced, leaving heterogeneity possible. Overall survival was longer when the density of T cells in the blood was higher.

This receptor was identified in a woman aged 35-75 years with stage I lung adenocarcinoma. The rearrangement joins TRBV7-9 to TRBJ2-2, with D unresolved. The sample in question was peripheral blood, obtained before any cancer treatment. The CDR3 DNA reads TGTGCCAGCAGCTTACTTAGCACCGGGGAGCTGTTTTTT. Amino acids: CASSLLSTGELFF. The full variable domain, with the rest looked up from reference TRBV7-9 and TRBJ2-2, is DTGVSQNPRHKITKRGQNVTFRCDPISEHNRLYWYRQTLGQGPEFLTYFQNEAQLEKSRLLSDRFSAERPKGSFSTLEIQRTEQGDSAMYLCASSLLSTGELFFGEGSRLTVL.